These 4 T cell receptor beta chains were all obtained from the same sample, sequenced in a study of blood T cell repertoires in COVID-19. Using immunoSEQ multiplex PCR, the repertoire was profiled, and TCRdb retains in-frame clones only, with some absent. The sample records under 200,000 clones, roughly 90% being singletons. Sample: peripheral blood. The receptors were gathered from a woman in her 70s with acute or convalescent COVID-19.

V usage is TRBV30 and J usage is TRBJ2-7; maybe TRBD2 (5 bases). V was shortened by 5 bases and J by 1 base, with 6 bases between the two germline ends. Germline CDR1 reads GTSNPN; CDR2 reads SVGIG (reference sequence). CDR3 length equals 11 residues. The CDR3 loop reads CAWGLSYEQYF. CDR3 nucleotides: TGTGCCTGGGGACTTTCCTACGAGCAGTACTTC.

This clone was counted a few times. The chain carries TRBV7-2 and TRBJ2-7; TRBD1 is a possible D gene (5 bases). Germline-derived CDR1 and CDR2 are SGHTA and FQGNSA. This CDR3 region has 14 residues. Trimming pared 5 bases from V and 2 bases from J, leaving 13 bases between. The CDR3 spells CASSQGPEPYEQYF. In DNA form, the CDR3 reads TGTGCCAGCAGCCAGGGCCCCGAGCCCTACGAGCAGTACTTC.

This chain uses TRBV6-2 or TRBV6-3 with TRBJ1-4; 9 bases match TRBD1. V trimming: 5 bases; J trimming: 7 bases; junction bases outside the gene matches: 8. The CDR3 contains 15 residues. The germline V gene encodes CDR1 MNHEY and CDR2 SVGEGT. Written as DNA, the CDR3 is TGTGCCAGCAGTGCCGGGACAGGGAAAATTGAAAAACTGTTTTTT. Translating gives CASSAGTGKIEKLFF.

The chain links TRBV6-6 to TRBJ1-1; 8 bases fit TRBD1. The junction had 7 bases not matched to a gene; V was cut back by 5 bases and J by 5 bases. This CDR3 is 14 amino acids long. The germline V gene encodes CDR1 MNHNY and CDR2 SVGAGI (reference sequence). CDR3 sequence reads: CASSINRGVTEAFF. In DNA, the CDR3 is TGTGCCAGCAGTATAAACAGGGGGGTGACTGAAGCTTTCTTT.